The clone carrying this T cell receptor (beta chain) showed up many times. The antigen remains undetermined. The sample belongs to a study of regulatory T cells in long-lasting Graves disease. On the study more broadly: Newly diagnosed Graves' patients took antithyroid drugs under 3 months. Whole-study results and caveats: Persistent Graves' patients showed a TCR diversity that was lower than that of newly diagnosed ones. Persistent patients shared more public clonotypes (2,741) than newly diagnosed patients (roughly 960).

Specified time point: newly diagnosed GD, antithyroid drugs for less than 3 months. PBMC-derived RNA was used for the TCR library. According to the study, TCR beta libraries were built with iRepertoire HTBI primers and CDR3-region Arm-PCR. TCRdb used MiXCR to reprocess the multiplex PCR reads, holding one entry per CDR3 protein. The sample contains 380,000 or so distinct CDR3 sequences, 15% to 20% of which appear only once. The data also belong to a second study, concerning T cells in Graves' hyperthyroidism and ophthalmopathy. This second study notes: Newly diagnosed hyperthyroidism, duration under 2 months, in patients aged 18 to 65.

The receptor's source is a woman aged 18-30 years with Graves disease. This specimen was peripheral blood mononuclear cells (PBMCs), taken at new diagnosis, from a patient treated with antithyroid drugs.

CDR3 DNA sequence: TGTGCCAGCAACTTGGGACTAGCGGCATCCTACGAGCAGTACTTC. Its translation is CASNLGLAASYEQYF. This chain joins TRBV11-2 and TRBJ2-7; 11 bases map to TRBD2. Per germline, CDR1 SGHAT and CDR2 FQNNGV. The CDR3 consists of 15 residues. The V gene end was trimmed by 7 bases and the J gene end by 1 base; junction bases not matched to a gene: 6.